The 32 T cell receptor beta chains below were found in one sample sequenced in a study of PD-1 blockade in classical Hodgkin lymphoma. Clones were sequenced by immunoSEQ multiplex PCR, and TCRdb holds only the in-frame ones, with some missing. The top ten clones hold 11% to 15% of a sample with 38,000 or so clones, 69% of them seen once. With no exception, relapse followed autologous stem cell transplantation in all patients, and brentuximab vedotin exposure varied. The input for sequencing was peripheral blood mononuclear cells (PBMCs), taken before the second cycle of nivolumab. These receptors were collected from a human donor with classical Hodgkin lymphoma.

The CDR3 region is CAISEGRERYEQYF. The CDR3 nucleotides are TGTGCCATCAGTGAAGGGCGGGAGAGGTACGAGCAGTACTTC. V and J are TRBV10-3 and TRBJ2-7, with 7 positions matching TRBD2. CDR3 size: 14 residues. Trimming took 3 bases from V and 4 from J; bases not matched to a gene: 6. The germline gives CDR1 ENHRY, CDR2 SYGVKD.

The chain carries TRBV4-1 and TRBJ2-2; a possible D gene is TRBD1 (5 bases). V was cut by 4 bases and J by 7 bases, with 10 bases left in between. The CDR3 extends over 13 amino acids. The V gene's germline CDR1 is MGHRA and CDR2 YSYEKL. CDR3 bases: TGCGCCAGCAGCCTGGTCAGGGACGGGGAGCTGTTTTTT. Translating it yields CASSLVRDGELFF.

This clone was counted between two and nine times. This chain joins TRBV6-5 and TRBJ1-1; D is uncertain. The CDR3 length is 13 residues. Trimming removed 4 bases at V and 4 bases at J, with 10 bases between. CDR1 and CDR2 (germline): MNHEY, SVGAGI. DNA of the CDR3: TGTGCCAGCAGTTTCCGGGCCTCCACTGAAGCTTTCTTT. Protein product: CASSFRASTEAFF.

For this clone: Its ends do not fully match the called genes, so a read error is possible. The genes are TRBV20-1 and TRBJ2-7; D may correspond to TRBD1 or TRBD2 (5 bases each). CDR1 DFQATT and CDR2 SNEGSKA come from the germline V gene (reference sequence). The CDR3 spans 9 residues. CDR3 sequence (DNA): TGCAGTGCTGGGGGACCCCCGGTGTTC. Encoded protein: CSAGGPPVF.

The chain carries TRBV6-5 and TRBJ1-1; unclear D gene. CDR1 and CDR2 from the germline V gene are MNHEY and SVGAGI. The V and J ends lost 6 bases and 3 bases respectively, with 14 bases between them. The CDR3 covers 14 residues. DNA for the CDR3: TGTGCCAGCAGAAACCGGGAGACCGACACTGAAGCTTTCTTT. It specifies CASRNRETDTEAFF.

The V call is TRBV18, the J call TRBJ2-5; no clear D gene. Germline CDR1 is KGHSH and CDR2 is LQKENI. The V end lost 3 bases, the J end lost 1 base, and 3 bases lay between the germline ends. The CDR3 runs to 12 residues. The DNA of the CDR3 is TGTGCCAGCTCACCGTCCCAAGAGACCCAGTACTTC. This gives the protein CASSPSQETQYF.

The gene calls are TRBV28 and TRBJ1-2, with TRBD1 matching over 9 bases. Trimming took 6 bases from V and 3 from J; bases not matched to a gene: 8. There are 15 residues in the CDR3. CDR1 is MDHEN, CDR2 SYDVKM, per germline. CDR3 sequence reads: CASSLQGAQDYGYTF. The CDR3 DNA sequence: TGTGCCAGCAGCTTACAGGGGGCGCAGGACTATGGCTACACCTTC.

This clone turned up a few times. V and J are TRBV2 and TRBJ1-1, with D maybe TRBD1 (6 bases). With 10 bases removed from V and 5 bases from J, the gap between germline ends came to 14 bases. The CDR3 covers 12 residues. Germline-derived CDR1 and CDR2 are SNHLY and FYNNEI. The DNA of the CDR3 is TGTGCCACACAGGGTGATTATACTGAAGCTTTCTTT. Amino acid sequence: CATQGDYTEAFF.

The chain carries TRBV11-2 and TRBJ1-6, with D unclear. The germline CDR1 and CDR2 sequences are SGHAT and FQNNGV. The CDR3 sequence is 16 residues long. The ends were cut back, 1 base at V and 9 bases at J, with 16 bases in the middle. The CDR3 is CASSLGPGRLGSPLHF. CDR3 bases: TGTGCCAGCAGCTTAGGCCCGGGGAGGCTCGGTTCACCCCTCCACTTT.

The V call is TRBV7-6, the J call TRBJ2-3; 7 bases agree with TRBD2. Germline assignment: CDR1 SGHVS and CDR2 FNYEAQ. After removal of 5 bases from V and 6 bases from J, the junction contained 8 bases not matched to a gene. The CDR3 is 14 residues long. This chain's CDR3 is CASSALTSADTQYF. CDR3 nucleotides: TGTGCCAGCAGCGCCTTAACTAGCGCGGATACGCAGTATTTT.

This chain uses TRBV19 with TRBJ1-1; weak D call: TRBD1 (5 bases). The CDR3 totals 12 residues. V lost 4 bases and J 5 bases, leaving 8 bases between the germline ends. Germline V gene lookup returns CDR1 LNHDA and CDR2 SQIVND (reference sequence). The CDR3 coding sequence is TGTGCCAGTAGTAGGGGGGAAACTGAAGCTTTCTTT. As protein: CASSRGETEAFF.

The J gene is TRBJ1-4, the V gene TRBV23-1; TRBD1 might be the D (6 bases). TRBV23-1 qualifies as an ORF whose function is uncertain. The CDR3 is 12 residues long. Trimming took 4 bases from V and 15 from J, leaving 15 bases between them. This CDR3 is CASSPLSTGLFF. The CDR3, as DNA: TGCGCCAGCAGTCCGCTCTCCACAGGGTTGTTTTTT.

The genes are TRBV28 and TRBJ2-1; no firm D call. CDR1 MDHEN and CDR2 SYDVKM come from the germline V gene. The CDR3 loop spans 14 amino acids. Trimming left V 6 bases short and J 8 bases short, with 17 bases between. CDR3 coding DNA: TGTGCCAGCAGACCCCCCCACCCCGAGGATGAGCAGTTCTTC. It yields the protein CASRPPHPEDEQFF.

This chain joins TRBV28 and TRBJ2-7; TRBD2 might be the D (5 bases). Trimming cost V 5 bases and J 3 bases, with 23 bases left between them. The CDR3 has 17 amino acids. Per germline, CDR1 MDHEN and CDR2 SYDVKM. This CDR3 reads CASSLQNSAANIYEQYF. In nucleotides, the CDR3 is TGTGCCAGCAGTCTCCAAAATAGCGCCGCTAACATCTACGAGCAGTACTTC.

Notes on this clone: One end of the junction fails to match germline, which may point to a read error. The gene calls are TRBV27 and TRBJ1-2; D might be TRBD1 (5 bases). Germline lookup yields CDR1 MNHEY and CDR2 SMNVEV (reference sequence). The CDR3 spans 14 residues. The CDR3 DNA reads as TGTGCCAGCAGTTTATCGCCAGGGACCTATGGCCACACCTTC. Amino acids: CASSLSPGTYGHTF.

The DNA for the CDR3 is TGTGCCAGCAGTGGTACCTATAATTCACCCCTCCACTTT. The encoded protein is CASSGTYNSPLHF. The V gene is TRBV6-1, the J gene TRBJ1-6; no firm D call. This CDR3 spans 13 amino acids. The germline gives CDR1 MNHNS, CDR2 SASEGT. V shed 4 bases and J shed 2 bases, with 3 bases lying between them.

The CDR3 nucleotides are TGCAGCGTTGATCCGACCTCGACAGGATATGGCTACACCTTC. Translating gives CSVDPTSTGYGYTF. The chain recombines TRBV29-1 with TRBJ1-2, with D perhaps matching TRBD1 (6 bases). CDR3 length equals 14 residues. Trimming shortened V by 3 bases and J by 5 bases, and 16 bases separated the two germline ends. Germline CDR1 and CDR2: SQVTM and ANQGSEA.

The gene calls are TRBV6-1 and TRBJ1-2, with 9 positions matching TRBD1. Germline trimming cut 6 bases from V and 4 bases from J; bases unmatched to any gene: 3. The germline V gene has CDR1 MNHNS and CDR2 SASEGT. The CDR3 loop spans 13 amino acids. CDR3 amino acids: CASRGTGTYGYTF. CDR3 DNA: TGTGCCAGCAGGGGGACAGGGACCTATGGCTACACCTTC.

V is TRBV5-6 and J is TRBJ1-5, with TRBD1 as a possible D gene (6 bases). V was trimmed by 0 bases and J by 5 bases, leaving 12 bases between them. The CDR3 extends over 15 amino acids. Germline V CDR1 and CDR2: SGHDT, YYEEEE. The CDR3 coding sequence is TGTGCCAGCAGCTTGGGCCCACAGGGCTATCAGCCCCAGCATTTT. This gives the protein CASSLGPQGYQPQHF.

Notes on this clone: Other DNA sequences in this specimen translate into the identical CDR3. This sequence joins TRBV10-3 and TRBJ2-2; 9 nucleotides match TRBD1. Trimming cost V 6 bases and J 5 bases; bases outside gene matches: 1. CDR3 length: 13 amino acids. CDR1 and CDR2 from the germline V gene are ENHRY and SYGVKD. The DNA of the CDR3 is TGTGCCATCAGCGGACAGGGGACCGGGGAGCTGTTTTTT. Translation: CAISGQGTGELFF.

As for this clone: Within the sample, other DNA sequences also encode this same CDR3. The J gene is TRBJ2-7, the V gene TRBV5-1, with D hard to call. From germline, CDR1 is SGHRS and CDR2 YFSETQ. The CDR3 has 12 residues. The V end was cut by 0 bases, the J end by 4 bases, with 5 bases between. In DNA, the CDR3 is TGCGCCAGCAGCTTGGTCGGGTACGAGCAGTACTTC. Protein product: CASSLVGYEQYF.

J is TRBJ2-3 and V is TRBV6-5, with D unclear. The CDR3 has 16 residues. Between the trimmed V and J ends, which lost 2 bases and 0 bases, there was a span of 12 bases. Germline lookup yields CDR1 MNHEY and CDR2 SVGAGI. CDR3 nucleotide sequence: TGTGCCAGCAGTTACCAAACGGCAGCTAGCACAGATACGCAGTATTTT. This codes for CASSYQTAASTDTQYF.

V gene TRBV19 combines with J gene TRBJ1-6; a weak D match, TRBD1 (5 bases). Germline V gene lookup returns CDR1 LNHDA and CDR2 SQIVND (reference sequence). V was pared by 8 bases and J by 6 bases, with 11 bases between. The CDR3 contains 13 residues. The CDR3 here is CASGSQGNSPLHF. The CDR3, as DNA: TGTGCCAGTGGAAGTCAGGGTAATTCACCCCTCCACTTT.

The chain links TRBV7-2 to TRBJ1-1, with D perhaps matching TRBD1 (5 bases). From germline, CDR1 is SGHTA and CDR2 FQGNSA. This CDR3 region has 14 residues. Deletions cut 5 bases from V and 6 bases from J, with 16 bases between. CDR3 loop: CASSPQGGGAEAFF. In DNA, the CDR3 is TGTGCCAGCAGCCCCCAGGGTGGGGGGGCTGAAGCTTTCTTT.

The J gene is TRBJ2-1, the V gene TRBV5-4; D possibly corresponds to TRBD2 (5 bases). Germline V gene data show CDR1 as SGHNT and CDR2 as YYREEE (reference sequence). The CDR3 sequence is 15 residues long. Deletions cut 0 bases from V and 2 bases from J, with 9 bases between. The CDR3 nucleotides are TGTGCCAGCAGCTTGGACCCGGGGACCTACAATGAGCAGTTCTTC. Amino acid sequence: CASSLDPGTYNEQFF.

The chain uses TRBV19 and TRBJ2-2; D is possibly TRBD2 (6 bases). V was cut by 5 bases and J by 5 bases, with 18 bases left in between. Germline loops: CDR1 LNHDA, CDR2 SQIVND (reference sequence). The CDR3 length is 16 residues. CDR3 DNA sequence: TGTGCCAGTAGTGAAGGACTAATATACTATACCGGGGAGCTGTTTTTT. Translated, it gives CASSEGLIYYTGELFF.

The J gene is TRBJ1-2, the V gene TRBV28; D perhaps matches TRBD1 (5 bases). This CDR3 comprises 15 residues. Germline V gene data show CDR1 as MDHEN and CDR2 as SYDVKM. V was trimmed by 6 bases and J by 2 bases, leaving 16 bases between them. In nucleotides, the CDR3 is TGTGCCAGCAGCCTTGGACAAACTTCAAACTATGGCTACACCTTC. It is translated as CASSLGQTSNYGYTF.

This chain uses TRBV5-1 with TRBJ1-2, with 7 bases lining up with TRBD1. Looked up from germline, CDR1 is SGHRS and CDR2 is YFSETQ. V dropped 1 base and J dropped 7; count of bases not matched to a gene: 10. The length of the CDR3 is 15 residues. The CDR3 nucleotides are TGCGCCAGCAGCTTGAGTGTGCGACAGGGAGGTGGCTACACCTTC. Residues: CASSLSVRQGGGYTF.

The chain is built from TRBV7-3 and TRBJ2-7; a weak D match, TRBD1 (5 bases). This CDR3 spans 13 amino acids. Germline V lookup: CDR1 SGHTA, CDR2 FQGTGA. Trimming pared 6 bases from V and 5 bases from J, leaving 14 bases between. CDR3 nucleotide sequence: TGTGCCAGCAGTAAGGGGCTAAGGGACGAGCAGTACTTC. Translated, it gives CASSKGLRDEQYF. Variable domain in full (rest from reference TRBV7-3 and TRBJ2-7): GAGVSQTPSNKVTEKGKYVELRCDPISGHTALYWYRQSLGQGPEFLIYFQGTGAADDSGLPNDRFFAVRPEGSVSTLKIQRTERGDSAVYLCASSKGLRDEQYFGPGTRLTVT.

This chain joins TRBV29-1 and TRBJ1-2, with D uncertain. V was shortened by 3 bases and J by 4 bases, with 3 bases between the two germline ends. CDR1 and CDR2 (germline): SQVTM, ANQGSEA. The CDR3 extends over 10 amino acids. This CDR3 is CSVDSYGYTF. As DNA, the CDR3 is TGCAGCGTTGATAGCTATGGCTACACCTTC.

This chain links TRBV19 with TRBJ1-6, with TRBD1 matching 7 bases. The ends lost 5 bases at V and 0 bases at J; junction bases unmatched: 4. CDR3 length equals 16 residues. Germline V gives CDR1 LNHDA, CDR2 SQIVND (reference sequence). The CDR3 DNA follows: TGTGCCAGTAGTCCAGGGGGTAGCTCCTATAATTCACCCCTCCACTTT. Encoded protein: CASSPGGSSYNSPLHF.

CDR3 sequence reads: CASSNSGANVLTF. As DNA, the CDR3 is TGTGCTAGTTCCAACTCTGGGGCCAACGTCCTGACTTTC. The gene calls are TRBV12-5 and TRBJ2-6; no firm D call. This CDR3 is built from 13 residues. Germline loops: CDR1 LGHNT, CDR2 FRNRAP. V lost 8 bases and J lost 0, with 5 bases in between.